The present entry profiles one T cell receptor (beta chain) with its context. Its antigen is unknown. No much larger clonotype is one base removed from it; base qualities were not supplied. The V end loses 1 base and the J end loses 2 bases, and a stretch of 10 bases separates them. Its CDR3 holds 15 amino acids, cysteine through phenylalanine. Left in the record is the CDR3 DNA by itself, 45 bases read in frame from the first base. The germline V gene supplies CDR1 SGHVS and CDR2 FNYEAQ. Stable Graves' hyperthyroidism was defined as no progression to ophthalmopathy during 18 months of follow-up. Hyperthyroidism patients were newly diagnosed, with disease duration under 2 months, and aged 18 to 65 years. Any patient with an uncontrolled infection, another autoimmune disease, pregnancy or lactation was excluded. Diagnoses relied on clinical symptoms, serum thyroxine and TRAb, thyroid ultrasound and orbital computed tomography. Ficoll-Paque density gradient centrifugation was used to isolate PBMCs from about 10 ml of fresh peripheral blood. Total RNA was extracted using Trizol reagent, and RNA quality was assessed on an Agilent 2100 Bioanalyzer.

Amplification of TCR beta CDR3 regions was carried out from RNA transcripts. The TCR CDR3 was subjected to a first round of RT-PCR using the HTBI primer set and the Qiagen OneStep RT-PCR kit. Libraries were constructed in a second round of multiplex PCR, after which size selection and purification were performed. Paired-end sequencing of the libraries was performed with 100 bp reads on an Illumina HiSeq2000. Per the source publication's procedure: SOAPnuke was used to process the raw data, removing reads that contained adapters or uncalled bases, had a mean Phred below 15, or lacked an exact match to the constant primer or identifier. COPE v1.2.5 was used to merge high-quality paired reads, and clonotypes were defined as unique nucleotide sequences. MiTCR v1.1 was used to align the clonotypes against IMGT TRBV, TRBD and TRBJ reference segments. The analysis was restricted to V-J combinations with a frequency above 0.0001, which together covered over 99% of the repertoires. The TCS score was defined as F50 (clonal expansion) divided by E x V (chaos), with BLOSUM62-based TCRdist calculated between CDR3 peptides within each V-J. Welch's t-statistics and random forest reduced roughly 500 V-J features to 10 to 15, which were used in a naive Bayes classifier (R e1071). The similarity between thyroid and blood repertoires was quantified using the Morisita-Horn index. TCRdb itself trimmed the public reads at Q25 with fastp, ran MiXCR and retained productive beta chains. Entries that share a CDR3 protein sequence are merged under the most common genes and DNA. It is TCRdb's table, rather than the study itself, that gives the V and J calls and clone size. Present in this sample are around 760,000 distinct CDR3 sequences, 35% of which were seen just once. Of the sample, roughly 30% is held by the ten largest clones.

The data were obtained in a study of T cells in Graves' hyperthyroidism and ophthalmopathy (dated by TCRdb to between 2018 and 2021). Background for the entire study: Peripheral blood was sampled at the time of initial diagnosis, prior to any treatment. To identify distinguishing TCR V-J signatures, a discovery cohort of 100 patients was used, comprising 40 to 45 with Graves' ophthalmopathy and about 59 with stable Graves' hyperthyroidism. Prospective prediction of ophthalmopathy was tested in an independent validation cohort consisting of 18 to 20 hyperthyroidism patients and 15 to 17 patients who later progressed to ophthalmopathy. In addition, the study compared T-cell repertoires in thyroid tissue and in blood from roughly six Graves' hyperthyroidism patients. After sampling, hyperthyroidism patients received methimazole starting at 30 mg daily, and ophthalmopathy patients received high-dose intravenous methylprednisolone. The paper describes TCR Vbeta CDR3 sequencing of 140 or so peripheral blood samples, made up of fewer than 50 ophthalmopathy patients, approximately 76 hyperthyroidism patients and 17 progressor patients. The 100 or so discovery patients were divided at random into training and test sets in a 7:3 ratio. Results and caveats for the whole study, not just this receptor: No statistical method was used to set the sample size in advance, and investigators knew the group allocation. In validation, progression to ophthalmopathy was predicted by the model with 70.59% sensitivity and 72.22% specificity, a median of 6.5 months before onset. Blood samples also contained most of the expanded thyroid clonotypes (frequency above 0.001), which suggests that blood repertoires may reflect thyroid immune responses. A model built on a 13 V-J signature distinguished ophthalmopathy from stable hyperthyroidism, reaching about 89% sensitivity and approximately 81% specificity in cross-validation and 80%/75% in testing.

Sequenced material: blood. This receptor was identified in a woman between 40 and 55 years old with Graves' hyperthyroidism. The chain is encoded by TRBV7-6 joined to TRBJ2-3, with the D segment identity uncertain. This receptor carries the CDR3 CASSLVGESTDTQYF. The DNA is TGTGCCAGCAGCTTAGTTGGCGAGTCCACAGATACGCAGTATTTT.